This TCR beta chain was identified in a study of CD8 T cells in ankylosing spondylitis (dated by TCRdb to between 2016 and 2019). About the full investigation: T cell receptor beta repertoires were profiled in healthy donors and ankylosing spondylitis patients so that disease-linked TCR variants could be found. In total, the full study cohort was made up of 110 or so healthy donors and some 26 ankylosing spondylitis patients. Samples of peripheral blood were taken, and for ankylosing spondylitis patients, synovial fluid was collected as well.

The CDR3, cysteine through phenylalanine, is 16 amino acids long. Only the CDR3 region is kept as DNA, spanning 48 bases read in frame from base 1. V is pared back by 0 bases and J by 0 bases, with 10 bases lying between the germline termini. CDR1 MNHEY and CDR2 SVGAGI are derived from the germline V gene. The research as a whole found: Significant enrichment of the disease-linked clones was reported in matched synovial fluid samples from ankylosing spondylitis patients. A TCR beta motif made up of several highly homologous amino acid variants appeared to be characteristic of blood from ankylosing spondylitis patients. The disease-linked clones had a CD8+ phenotype and were found at relatively low frequencies in peripheral blood. Some TCR beta motif variants had previously been reported in synovial fluid and blood of reactive arthritis patients, which suggested common disease-initiation mechanisms.

To note about this clonotype: Its antigen is not yet known. The record has no base qualities; no much larger clone is one base away.

These reads were obtained on an Illumina HiSeq 2500. TCR beta libraries were prepared by quantitative 5'-RACE with molecular barcodes. The study's own analysis went as follows. A new computational method based on a probabilistic model of VDJ rearrangement was used to identify disease-linked TCR variants. TCRdb handled the public reads itself, with Q25 trimming in fastp and clone calling in MiXCR, and kept productive beta chains. Each record represents a unique CDR3 protein, reported with the most common genes and DNA among its rows. These V and J calls derive from TCRdb rather than the authors' analysis. The sample table records roughly 670,000 distinct CDR3 sequences; roughly 20% of these occur just once. The ten largest make up around 19% of the sample.

Sequenced material: blood, either unsorted or a sorted T cell fraction (not recorded which). This clonotype was sampled from a male donor with ankylosing spondylitis. This chain joins TRBV6-5 to TRBJ2-3, with a weak D call of TRBD1 (6 bases match). The DNA sequence follows: TGTGCCAGCAGTTACTCAGGGGGTAGTAGCACAGATACGCAGTATTTT. Its translation reads: CASSYSGGSSTDTQYF.